This paragraph covers one TCR beta chain sequence. What this receptor recognizes is not known. No base quality values were provided; no much bigger clone lies one nucleotide off. From cysteine to phenylalanine, the CDR3 is 14 amino acids long. The retained sequence is limited to the CDR3, 42 bases, with the frame set at the first base. V is pared back by 2 bases and J by 4 bases, with 8 bases lying between the germline termini. The germline V gene gives CDR1 as SGHNT and CDR2 as YENEEA. The data derive from a study of shared clonotypes between healthy human individuals (dated by TCRdb to the early 2020s). For the study in its entirety: Three men and two women, aged 18 to 49 years, made up the cohort. Blood TCR repertoires of roughly 5 healthy adults were deeply sequenced to estimate repertoire size and the extent of clonotype sharing between individuals. To increase sequencing depth and limit assay-specific biases, different laboratories used diverse techniques to prepare libraries and sequence TCR repertoires. Leukapheresis yielded between about 0.9 and 9 billion PBMCs per donor.

The donors were healthy, HIV-negative adults with no recently reported acute infections or vaccinations. Every donor was a Caucasian adult residing in Nashville, Tennessee, USA. In the unsorted samples, 85 million to 100 million PBMCs were counted, and genomic DNA was extracted using the QIAamp DNA Blood Mini kit. Blood was collected by leukapheresis, and PBMCs were isolated by Ficoll-Histopaque density gradient centrifugation and then cryopreserved in liquid nitrogen vapor phase. Using the deep immunoSEQ assay, TCR CDR3 regions were amplified from genomic DNA by multiplex PCR. Genomic DNA extracted from each cell subset was distributed evenly over all wells of several immunoSEQ 96-well plates, and each plate served as one replicate. For unsorted PBMC, around 300 ng genomic DNA, equal to 32,000 or so T cell genomes, was loaded into each replicate PCR. Ten immunoSEQ deep assay plates were used to sequence the unsorted PBMC genomic DNA. The purified libraries were quantified using a Qubit 3.0 fluorometer, sized with a Bioanalyzer 2100, and then quantified again using the KAPA Library Quantification kit. Every immunoSEQ 96-well plate was sequenced on a separate single-read 150-cycle Illumina NextSeq 550 flow cell. The study's own analysis went as follows. The immunoSEQ output contained only junctional sequences without quality scores, so filtering could not match that applied to full-length reads. Sequences were annotated with PyIR, a Python wrapper for IgBLAST v1.9, and V/J genes and CDR3 were assigned using IMGT germline references. Reads were filtered out if the reads had weak V/J assignments (E-value above 1e-6), no CDR3, stop codons, out-of-frame junctions, or ambiguous translated residues. V3J clonotypes were defined by identical inferred V gene, J gene, and CDR3 amino acid sequence. The percentage overlap between two repertoires was calculated by dividing the number of shared unique clonotypes by the size of the smaller repertoire. RTK rarefaction, the Chao1 estimator, and Recon v2.1 estimates of unobserved clonotypes were used to assess repertoire richness. TCRdb retrieved this table from immuneACCESS and kept in-frame rearrangements only. Not all clones are present; in checked studies, unresolved V genes account for under half, and no reason is known for the remainder. V, J and clone size derive from that table, while D and trimming were established from the DNA sequence. This sample comprises about 460,000 clones, more than 70% of them detected only once. The ten largest account for approximately 12% of the sample.

On the study overall, not on this receptor specifically: Based on pairwise subsampling, the degree of clonotype sharing among donors was expected to be affected by sequencing depth. Only blood was sampled, and tissue TCR repertoires likely differ from those in blood. Because the study included a small number of donors, the genetic and exposure-history diversity represented was limited.

Sequencing was done on a sample of PBMCs. This clonotype was sampled from a woman in her thirties or forties in good health. Some clones in this sample may be carry-over from other donors' samples. The rearrangement joined TRBV11-3 to TRBJ2-2; a confident D gene designation cannot be given. CDR3 sequence: CASSLPGSTGELFF. The DNA is TGTGCCAGCAGCTTACCTGGGTCCACCGGGGAGCTGTTTTTT.